A single sample gave rise to the 21 T cell receptor beta chains below, sequenced in a study of long-term antiretroviral therapy in people with HIV. The run of the v3.0 immunoSEQ assay was at survey level. Method: immunoSEQ multiplex PCR; TCRdb's copy keeps in-frame clones and lacks some. Here the sample spans around 21,000 clones, 82% being singletons. Source: unsorted PBMCs, taken at the start of antiretroviral therapy. The receptors were gathered from a man aged 50-59 years with HIV.

The chain is built from TRBV28 and TRBJ2-7, with D perhaps TRBD1 or TRBD2 (6 bases each). Trimming removed 0 bases from V and 0 bases from J, with 9 bases in between. The CDR3 consists of 15 residues. Looked up from germline, CDR1 is MDHEN and CDR2 is SYDVKM. The CDR3 spells CASSLWGGSSYEQYF. The CDR3 nucleotides are TGTGCCAGCAGTTTATGGGGGGGCAGCTCCTACGAGCAGTACTTC.

There are a few counts of this clone. This rearrangement joins TRBV28 to TRBJ2-4; D possibly matches TRBD1 or TRBD2 (5 bases each). CDR1 MDHEN and CDR2 SYDVKM come from the germline V gene. CDR3 size: 20 residues. V was trimmed by 4 bases and J by 0 bases, leaving 25 bases between them. Here the CDR3 reads CASSWGWQDEREIAKNIQYF. The CDR3, as DNA: TGTGCCAGCAGTTGGGGGTGGCAGGATGAAAGGGAAATAGCCAAAAACATTCAGTACTTC.

The J gene is TRBJ1-5, the V gene TRBV18, with 7 nucleotides matching TRBD1. Germline loops: CDR1 KGHSH, CDR2 LQKENI. The CDR3 loop spans 17 amino acids. The J segment lost 2 bases and the V segment lost 4 bases, leaving 11 bases of the junction unmatched. The chain's CDR3 is CASSQRQTGSGNQPQHF. CDR3 in DNA: TGTGCCAGCTCACAACGCCAGACAGGGTCGGGCAATCAGCCCCAGCATTTT.

The V and J genes are TRBV19 and TRBJ1-4; D unclear. Trimming pared 5 bases from V and 6 bases from J, leaving 4 bases between. CDR1 LNHDA and CDR2 SQIVND come from the germline V gene (reference sequence). The CDR3 is made up of 11 amino acids. The CDR3: CASSGDEKLFF. The CDR3 DNA follows: TGTGCCAGTAGTGGAGATGAAAAACTGTTTTTT.

The rearrangement joins TRBV7-8 to TRBJ2-2; D is perhaps TRBD1 or TRBD2 (6 bases each). The CDR3 runs to 17 residues. Germline V gives CDR1 SGHVS, CDR2 FQNEAQ. The V end was cut by 3 bases, the J end by 3 bases, with 17 bases between. The CDR3 sequence is CASSFNGGRFDTGELFF. Written as DNA, the CDR3 is TGTGCCAGCAGCTTTAATGGGGGGCGGTTTGACACCGGGGAGCTGTTTTTT.

The rearrangement links TRBV27 to TRBJ2-1, with D perhaps matching TRBD2 (6 bases). CDR3 length equals 14 residues. Germline CDR1 and CDR2: MNHEY and SMNVEV (reference sequence). The V end lost 8 bases, the J end lost 0 bases, and 11 bases lay between the germline ends. CDR3 loop: CASGVGSSYNEQFF. CDR3 bases: TGTGCCAGCGGGGTCGGGAGCTCCTACAATGAGCAGTTCTTC.

In this sample, this clone turned up once. The rearrangement links TRBV27 to TRBJ2-1, with 9 bases identical to TRBD1. Germline CDR1 reads MNHEY; CDR2 reads SMNVEV (reference sequence). The CDR3 has 15 amino acids. The junction had 9 bases not matched to a gene; V was cut back by 6 bases and J by 6 bases. CDR3 region: CASRETGGNANEQFF. The DNA of the CDR3 is TGTGCCAGCAGAGAGACAGGGGGTAATGCCAATGAGCAGTTCTTC.

This clone was observed once. The gene calls are TRBV19 and TRBJ1-4; TRBD1 might be the D (6 bases). Germline CDR1 LNHDA, CDR2 SQIVND (reference sequence). The CDR3 is 14 amino acids. V shed 7 bases and J shed 9 bases, with 18 bases lying between them. In DNA, the CDR3 is TGTGCCAGTACCACACTAAAACAGGGTAAAAAACTGTTTTTT. Its translation: CASTTLKQGKKLFF.

This clone was observed a handful of times. This chain uses TRBV19 with TRBJ1-2; TRBD1 matches 7 bases. Germline lookup yields CDR1 LNHDA and CDR2 SQIVND (reference sequence). There are 16 residues in the CDR3. Trimming at V came to 5 bases and at J to 0 bases, leaving 9 bases not matched to a gene. CDR3 bases: TGTGCCAGTAGTGGACGACGGGACAGAGCTAACTATGGCTACACCTTC. Its protein is CASSGRRDRANYGYTF.

The chain uses TRBV7-8 and TRBJ2-1; 10 bases fit TRBD2. The CDR3 consists of 16 residues. Germline values: CDR1 SGHVS, CDR2 FQNEAQ. Unmatched junction bases numbered 10, after V lost 6 bases and J lost 5 bases. The CDR3 region has the DNA TGTGCCAGCAGGCATCCCAGCGGGGGGGCCCACAATGAGCAGTTCTTC. It encodes CASRHPSGGAHNEQFF.

J is TRBJ1-1 and V is TRBV6-6; maybe TRBD1 (5 bases). The CDR3 runs 12 residues. CDR1 and CDR2 (germline): MNHNY, SVGAGI (reference sequence). V dropped 2 bases and J dropped 5 bases, with 6 bases sitting between them. CDR3 in DNA: TGTGCCAGCAGTTACGGGGGTACTGAAGCTTTCTTT. Amino acid sequence: CASSYGGTEAFF.

This chain joins TRBV13 and TRBJ2-5, with D possibly being TRBD2 (5 bases). Germline CDR1 and CDR2: PRHDT and FYEKMQ (reference sequence). CDR3 length equals 13 residues. V was clipped by 5 bases and J by 0 bases, with 7 bases between them. The CDR3: CASSGGNQETQYF. DNA of the CDR3: TGTGCCAGCAGCGGAGGTAACCAAGAGACCCAGTACTTC.

The chain employs TRBV6-5 and TRBJ1-2, with D hard to call. With 0 bases removed from V and 4 bases from J, the gap between germline ends came to 9 bases. Germline V gene lookup returns CDR1 MNHEY and CDR2 SVGAGI. The CDR3 is 14 amino acids. The CDR3 bases are TGTGCCAGCAGTTACTCGCCGGATTCCTATGGCTACACCTTC. Translation gives CASSYSPDSYGYTF.

The chain employs TRBV2 and TRBJ2-4; tentative D call: TRBD1 (6 bases). The V gene lost 7 bases and the J gene lost 0 bases, with 13 bases spanning the gap. Germline V gene data show CDR1 as SNHLY and CDR2 as FYNNEI. The CDR3 totals 15 residues. CDR3 sequence (DNA): TGTGCCAGCATCCCCCAGGGGAGAGCCAAAAACATTCAGTACTTC. Amino acids: CASIPQGRAKNIQYF.

CDR3 sequence reads: CASTSGTGPYGYTF. The CDR3 DNA reads as TGTGCCAGCACCTCAGGGACAGGTCCCTATGGCTACACCTTC. The gene calls are TRBV27 and TRBJ1-2, with 8 bases lining up with TRBD1. This CDR3 has 14 amino acids. Germline V CDR1 and CDR2: MNHEY, SMNVEV (reference sequence). Trimming took 7 bases from V and 4 from J; bases not matched to a gene: 8.

V gene TRBV27 combines with J gene TRBJ2-6; 7 nucleotides align to TRBD1. The CDR3 contains 16 residues. Looked up from germline, CDR1 is MNHEY and CDR2 is SMNVEV (reference sequence). After removal of 3 bases from V and 4 bases from J, the junction contained 6 bases not matched to a gene. The CDR3 region is CASSFEGAIGANVLTF. As DNA, the CDR3 is TGTGCCAGCAGTTTCGAGGGGGCGATCGGGGCCAACGTCCTGACTTTC.

CDR3 sequence: CASSITGEGNQPQHF. Written as DNA, the CDR3 is TGTGCCAGTAGTATTACAGGGGAAGGCAATCAGCCCCAGCATTTT. The chain uses TRBV19 and TRBJ1-5; TRBD1 aligns across 7 bases. J lost 2 bases, V lost 3 bases, and 4 bases had no gene match. This CDR3 is 15 amino acids long. CDR1 is LNHDA, CDR2 SQIVND, per germline (reference sequence). The entire variable domain, with the rest obtained from reference TRBV19 and TRBJ1-5, is as follows: DGGITQSPKYLFRKEGQNVTLSCEQNLNHDAMYWYRQDPGQGLRLIYYSQIVNDFQKGDIAEGYSVSREKKESFPLTVTSAQKNPTAFYLCASSITGEGNQPQHFGDGTRLSIL.

The rearrangement links TRBV5-1 to TRBJ2-7; 9 nucleotides match TRBD1. V gave up 4 bases and J gave up 7 bases; unmatched junction bases: 9. The CDR3 is 14 amino acids. Germline V gene lookup returns CDR1 SGHRS and CDR2 YFSETQ. CDR3 bases: TGCGCCAGCAGCATCTGGACAGGGGACAGGGAGCAGTACTTC. As protein: CASSIWTGDREQYF.

The chain has TRBV5-1 and TRBJ2-7; a weak D match, TRBD2 (6 bases). Trimming shortened V by 4 bases and J by 6 bases, and 26 bases separated the two germline ends. The V gene's germline CDR1 is SGHRS and CDR2 YFSETQ. The CDR3 spans 17 residues. Here the CDR3 reads CASSPGRGNLLRGEQYF. The CDR3 nucleotides read TGCGCCAGCAGCCCGGGACGGGGGAATCTCCTACGAGGCGAGCAGTACTTC.

The rearrangement joins TRBV9 to TRBJ2-5; D may be TRBD2 (6 bases). V lost 0 bases and J lost 5, with 11 bases in between. The CDR3 consists of 14 residues. Germline CDR1 is SGDLS and CDR2 is YYNGEE. The CDR3: CASSVGGDHETQYF. The CDR3 nucleotides read TGTGCCAGCAGCGTAGGGGGGGATCACGAGACCCAGTACTTC. Filled out from reference TRBV9 and TRBJ2-5, the complete variable domain reads DSGVTQTPKHLITATGQRVTLRCSPRSGDLSVYWYQQSLDQGLQFLIQYYNGEERAKGNILERFSAQQFPDLHSELNLSSLELGDSALYFCASSVGGDHETQYFGPGTRLLVL.

V and J are TRBV5-1 and TRBJ2-1; 11 nucleotides line up with TRBD1. V shed 4 bases, J shed 4 bases, and the junction held 4 bases outside the gene matches. Germline CDR1 reads SGHRS; CDR2 reads YFSETQ. The CDR3 contains 15 residues. The CDR3: CASSLGDRGYNEQFF. CDR3 nucleotide sequence: TGCGCCAGCAGCCTAGGGGACAGGGGGTACAATGAGCAGTTCTTC. The full variable domain, its missing parts supplied by reference TRBV5-1 and TRBJ2-1, is KAGVTQTPRYLIKTRGQQVTLSCSPISGHRSVSWYQQTPGQGLQFLFEYFSETQRNKGNFPGRFSGRQFSNSRSEMNVSTLELGDSALYLCASSLGDRGYNEQFFGPGTRLTVL.